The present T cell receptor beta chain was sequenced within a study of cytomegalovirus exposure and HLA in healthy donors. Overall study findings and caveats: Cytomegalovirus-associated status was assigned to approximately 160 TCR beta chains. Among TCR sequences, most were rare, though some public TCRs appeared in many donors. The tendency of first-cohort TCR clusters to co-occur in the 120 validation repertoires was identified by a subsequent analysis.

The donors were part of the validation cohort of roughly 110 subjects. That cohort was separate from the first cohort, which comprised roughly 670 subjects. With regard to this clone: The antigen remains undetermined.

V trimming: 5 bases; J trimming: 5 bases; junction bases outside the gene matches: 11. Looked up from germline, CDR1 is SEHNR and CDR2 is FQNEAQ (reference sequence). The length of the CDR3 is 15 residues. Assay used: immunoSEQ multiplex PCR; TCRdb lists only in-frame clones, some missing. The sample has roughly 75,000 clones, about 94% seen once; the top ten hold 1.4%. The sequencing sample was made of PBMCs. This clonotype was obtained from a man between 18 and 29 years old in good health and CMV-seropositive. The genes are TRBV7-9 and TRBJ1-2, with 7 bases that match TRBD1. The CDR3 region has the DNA TGTGCCAGCAGCGCCCGACAGGGAAGTATTTATGGCTACACCTTC. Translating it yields CASSARQGSIYGYTF.